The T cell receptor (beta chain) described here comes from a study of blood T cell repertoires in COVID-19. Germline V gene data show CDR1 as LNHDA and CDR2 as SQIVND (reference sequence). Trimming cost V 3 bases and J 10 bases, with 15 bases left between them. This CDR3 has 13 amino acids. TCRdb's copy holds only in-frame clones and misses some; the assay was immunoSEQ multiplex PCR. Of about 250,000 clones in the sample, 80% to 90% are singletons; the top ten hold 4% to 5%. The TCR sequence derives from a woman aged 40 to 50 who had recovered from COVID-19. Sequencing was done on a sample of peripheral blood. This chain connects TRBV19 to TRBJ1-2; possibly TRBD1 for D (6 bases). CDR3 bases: TGTGCCAGTAGTATGCTCGGGACAAACGACTACACCTTC. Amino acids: CASSMLGTNDYTF.